This T cell receptor (beta chain) was obtained from a study of blood T cell repertoires in COVID-19. TCRdb's table, derived via immunoSEQ multiplex PCR, lists solely in-frame clones and lacks some. The table has under 450,000 clones, about 90% seen once. CDR1 MNHEY and CDR2 SMNVEV come from the germline V gene (reference sequence). With 2 bases removed from V and 0 bases from J, the gap between germline ends came to 13 bases. The CDR3 consists of 17 residues. This clone occurred once. Two negative PCRs, clearance, or symptom resolution characterized the recovered Cohort 3 donors. The clonotype comes from a woman in her thirties who had recovered from COVID-19. The sample comprised PBMCs or T cells enriched from blood (not recorded which). The chain uses TRBV27 and TRBJ2-2; D remains ambiguous. CDR3 region: CASSLPAYFANTGELFF. In nucleotides, the CDR3 is TGTGCCAGCAGTTTACCAGCGTACTTCGCGAACACCGGGGAGCTGTTTTTT.